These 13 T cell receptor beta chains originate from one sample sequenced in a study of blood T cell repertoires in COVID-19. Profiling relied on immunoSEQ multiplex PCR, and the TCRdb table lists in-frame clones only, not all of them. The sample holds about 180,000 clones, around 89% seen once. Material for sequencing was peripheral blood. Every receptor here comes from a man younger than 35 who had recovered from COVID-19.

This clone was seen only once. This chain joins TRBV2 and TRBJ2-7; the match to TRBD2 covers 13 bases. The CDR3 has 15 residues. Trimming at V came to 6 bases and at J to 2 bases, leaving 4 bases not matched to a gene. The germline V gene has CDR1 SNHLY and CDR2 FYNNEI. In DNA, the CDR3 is TGTGCCAGCAGACACACTAGCGGGAGGGCCTACGAGCAGTACTTC. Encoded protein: CASRHTSGRAYEQYF.

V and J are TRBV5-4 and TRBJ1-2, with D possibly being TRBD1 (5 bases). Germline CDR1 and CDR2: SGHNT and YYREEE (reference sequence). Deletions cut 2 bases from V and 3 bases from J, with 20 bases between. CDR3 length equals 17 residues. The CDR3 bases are TGTGCCAGCAGCTTTAGAGTTTCGGGGGGTTCCGACTATGGCTACACCTTC. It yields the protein CASSFRVSGGSDYGYTF.

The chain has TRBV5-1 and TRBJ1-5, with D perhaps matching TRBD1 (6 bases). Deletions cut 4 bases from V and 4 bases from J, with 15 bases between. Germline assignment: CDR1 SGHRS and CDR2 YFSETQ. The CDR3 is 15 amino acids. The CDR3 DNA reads TGCGCCAGCAGCATAATGACAGGACCTAATCAGCCCCAGCATTTT. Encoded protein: CASSIMTGPNQPQHF.

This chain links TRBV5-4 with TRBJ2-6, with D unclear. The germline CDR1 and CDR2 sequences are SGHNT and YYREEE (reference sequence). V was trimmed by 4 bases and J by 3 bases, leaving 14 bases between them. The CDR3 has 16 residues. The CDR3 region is CASSQSRPGGANVLTF. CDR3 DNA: TGTGCCAGCAGCCAGTCGCGGCCGGGTGGGGCCAACGTCCTGACTTTC.

The DNA for the CDR3 is TGTGCCAGCAGCCCACAGGGGGCGGGGTACGAGCAGTACTTC. This translates into CASSPQGAGYEQYF. The genes are TRBV6-5 and TRBJ2-7; 9 bases line up with TRBD1. The CDR3 totals 14 residues. Trimming took 6 bases from V and 4 from J; bases not matched to a gene: 7. Germline V gene lookup returns CDR1 MNHEY and CDR2 SVGAGI.

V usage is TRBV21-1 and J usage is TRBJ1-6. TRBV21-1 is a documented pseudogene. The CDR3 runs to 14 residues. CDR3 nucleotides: TGTGCCAGCAGGACCCCCCGAGGGCCCCCTCCCCTCCACTTT. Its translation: CASRTPRGPPPLHF.

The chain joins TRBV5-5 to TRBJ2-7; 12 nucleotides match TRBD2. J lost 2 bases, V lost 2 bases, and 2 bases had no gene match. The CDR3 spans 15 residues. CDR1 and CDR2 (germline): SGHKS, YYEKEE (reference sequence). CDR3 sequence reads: CASSFGLAGPYEQYF. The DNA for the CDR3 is TGTGCCAGCAGCTTCGGACTAGCGGGGCCCTACGAGCAGTACTTC.

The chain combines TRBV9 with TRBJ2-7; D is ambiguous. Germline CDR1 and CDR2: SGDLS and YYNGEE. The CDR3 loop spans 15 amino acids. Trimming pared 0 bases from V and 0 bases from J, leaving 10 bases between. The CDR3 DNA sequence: TGTGCCAGCAGCGTAGGCCGATTTAGCTCCTACGAGCAGTACTTC. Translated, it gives CASSVGRFSSYEQYF.

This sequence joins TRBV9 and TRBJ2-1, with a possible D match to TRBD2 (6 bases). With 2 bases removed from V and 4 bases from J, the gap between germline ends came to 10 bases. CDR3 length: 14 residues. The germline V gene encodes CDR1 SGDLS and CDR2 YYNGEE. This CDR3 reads CASSVGGLYNEQFF. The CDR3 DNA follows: TGTGCCAGCAGCGTTGGGGGGTTATACAATGAGCAGTTCTTC.

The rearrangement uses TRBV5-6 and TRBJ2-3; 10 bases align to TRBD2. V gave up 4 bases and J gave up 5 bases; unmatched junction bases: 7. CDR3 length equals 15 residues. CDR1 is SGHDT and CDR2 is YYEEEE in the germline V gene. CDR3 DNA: TGTGCCAGCAGCGGGGGACTAGCGTGGGGAGATACGCAGTATTTT. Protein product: CASSGGLAWGDTQYF.

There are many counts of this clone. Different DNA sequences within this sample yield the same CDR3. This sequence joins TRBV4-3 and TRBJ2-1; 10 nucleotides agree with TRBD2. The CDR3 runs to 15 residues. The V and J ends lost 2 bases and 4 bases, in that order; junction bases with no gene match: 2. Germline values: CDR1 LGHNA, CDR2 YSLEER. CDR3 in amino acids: CASSQIAGGYNEQFF. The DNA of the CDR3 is TGCGCCAGCAGCCAAATAGCGGGGGGATACAATGAGCAGTTCTTC.

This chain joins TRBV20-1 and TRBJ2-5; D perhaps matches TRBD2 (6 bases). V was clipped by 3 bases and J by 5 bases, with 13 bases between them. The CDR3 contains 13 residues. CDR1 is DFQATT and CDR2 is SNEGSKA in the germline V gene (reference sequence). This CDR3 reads CSASGGKGETQYF. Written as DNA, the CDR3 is TGCAGTGCTAGTGGCGGGAAGGGCGAGACCCAGTACTTC.

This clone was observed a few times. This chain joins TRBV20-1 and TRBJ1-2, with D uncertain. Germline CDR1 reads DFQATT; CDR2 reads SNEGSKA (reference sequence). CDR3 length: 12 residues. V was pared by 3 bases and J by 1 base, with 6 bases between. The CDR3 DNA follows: TGCAGTGCTAGTTCCAATAACTATGGCTACACCTTC. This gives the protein CSASSNNYGYTF.